This TCR beta chain originates from a study of Ad26.COV2.S vaccination and SARS-CoV-2 variants. Study conclusions and caveats: Vaccinees showed greater spike-specific TCR breadth than placebo recipients.

CDR3 length equals 17 residues. Germline values: CDR1 LNHDA, CDR2 SQIVND (reference sequence). V shed 6 bases and J 7 bases; nucleotides not matched to a gene: 18. To note about this clone: Its antigen is not known.

As for treatment: 15 to 20 received Ad26.COV2.S at low or high dose, single or two shots; several received placebo; per-sample allocation not given. Vaccine and placebo recipients were sampled on day 63 after the first injection. Sequencing was performed with immunoSEQ multiplex PCR; in TCRdb, only in-frame clones are kept and a portion is missing. The sample yields roughly 320,000 clones, 70% to 90% seen once. This specimen consisted of peripheral blood, obtained in a trial of Ad26.COV2.S vaccine versus placebo. The V gene is TRBV19, the J gene TRBJ2-1; 7 bases fit TRBD2. This clonotype was sampled from a person between 18 and 59 years old who received the Ad26.COV2.S COVID-19 vaccine or a placebo. The DNA of the CDR3 is TGTGCCAGTAGATTACCCGGGGCTAGCGGACACCGGAATGAGCAGTTCTTC. It yields the protein CASRLPGASGHRNEQFF.